The 25 T cell receptor beta chains below all came from one sample that was sequenced in a study of shared clonotypes between healthy human individuals. The method was immunoSEQ multiplex PCR; TCRdb's version includes in-frame clones alone and lacks a portion of them. Of 1 million to 1.2 million clones in the sample, around 77% are singletons; the top ten hold about 0.94%. The sample consisted of memory CD4+ T cells from PBMCs. Subset specified: CD45RA-negative fraction. The receptors were sampled from a man younger than 30 in good health. Some clones in this sample may be carry-over from other donors' samples.

The chain combines TRBV6-5 with TRBJ1-2, with 12 bases matching TRBD1. J gave up 8 bases and V 8 bases, and 6 bases lay outside the gene matches. The CDR3 loop spans 13 amino acids. Germline V lookup: CDR1 MNHEY, CDR2 SVGAGI. DNA of the CDR3: TGTGCCAGCTGTTTGGGGACAGGGGGCGGCTACACCTTC. This encodes CASCLGTGGGYTF.

V and J are TRBV30 and TRBJ2-1, with 7 bases aligning to TRBD2. V dropped 5 bases and J dropped 4; count of bases not matched to a gene: 2. The CDR3 runs 12 residues. From germline, CDR1 is GTSNPN and CDR2 SVGIG (reference sequence). The CDR3 loop is CAWDGGYNEQFF. CDR3 DNA: TGTGCCTGGGACGGGGGGTACAATGAGCAGTTCTTC.

This sequence joins TRBV4-3 and TRBJ2-1, with D possibly TRBD1 on 5 matching bases. V lost 0 bases, J lost 7 bases, and 19 bases lay in between. The CDR3 has 17 residues. The germline V gene encodes CDR1 LGHNA and CDR2 YSLEER. The DNA of the CDR3 is TGCGCCAGCAGCCAAGAGTCACGCAGGGTACAACGGAATGAGCAGTTCTTC. It encodes CASSQESRRVQRNEQFF.

The chain uses TRBV30 and TRBJ1-1; 7 nucleotides match TRBD1. This CDR3 is 12 amino acids long. The germline CDR1 and CDR2 sequences are GTSNPN and SVGIG (reference sequence). The trim removed 4 bases at V and 4 bases at J, leaving 3 bases unmatched. CDR3 bases: TGTGCCTGGAATCAGGGGGGCACTGAAGCTTTCTTT. Translated, it gives CAWNQGGTEAFF. Combining the CDR3 with reference TRBV30 and TRBJ1-1 gives the whole variable domain SQTIHQWPATLVQPVGSPLSLECTVEGTSNPNLYWYRQAAGRGLQLLFYSVGIGQISSEVPQNLSASRPQDRQFILSSKKLLLSDSGFYLCAWNQGGTEAFFGQGTRLTVV.

The V call is TRBV30, the J call TRBJ2-3; D is undetermined. This CDR3 is built from 13 residues. Germline loops: CDR1 GTSNPN, CDR2 SVGIG (reference sequence). Trimming pared 1 base from V and 12 bases from J, leaving 17 bases between. In nucleotides, the CDR3 is TGTGCCTGGAGTGCCCAACCGATACGGCCCCAGTATTTT. It yields the protein CAWSAQPIRPQYF.

This clone was detected only once. The genes are TRBV18 and TRBJ2-5; D tentatively reads TRBD1 or TRBD2 (5 bases each). From germline, CDR1 is KGHSH and CDR2 LQKENI. The CDR3 extends over 14 amino acids. Trimming cost V 3 bases and J 5 bases, with 13 bases left between them. In DNA, the CDR3 is TGTGCCAGCTCACCCGGGACCCCCAGGGAGACCCAGTACTTC. Translating it yields CASSPGTPRETQYF. Variable domain in full (rest from reference TRBV18 and TRBJ2-5): NAGVMQNPRHLVRRRGQEARLRCSPMKGHSHVYWYRQLPEEGLKFMVYLQKENIIDESGMPKERFSAEFPKEGPSILRIQQVVRGDSAAYFCASSPGTPRETQYFGPGTRLLVL.

The chain links TRBV30 to TRBJ1-5; 9 nucleotides agree with TRBD1. This CDR3 region has 15 residues. The germline gives CDR1 GTSNPN, CDR2 SVGIG (reference sequence). The ends lost 5 bases at V and 3 bases at J; junction bases unmatched: 8. CDR3 sequence: CAWEPGQGSNQPQHF. CDR3 sequence (DNA): TGTGCCTGGGAACCGGGACAGGGATCCAATCAGCCCCAGCATTTT.

V gene TRBV9 combines with J gene TRBJ1-4; D is perhaps TRBD1 (5 bases). Germline assignment: CDR1 SGDLS and CDR2 YYNGEE. The CDR3 is made up of 15 amino acids. Trimming cost V 0 bases and J 5 bases, with 11 bases left between them. CDR3 amino acids: CASSVAGRQNEKLFF. CDR3 DNA sequence: TGTGCCAGCAGCGTAGCGGGACGGCAAAATGAAAAACTGTTTTTT.

This clone was seen just once. V and J are TRBV23-1 and TRBJ1-2; no clear D gene. TRBV23-1 is an ORF, with its function uncertain. V dropped 0 bases and J dropped 2 bases, with 4 bases sitting between them. This CDR3 has 13 residues. This CDR3 is CASSQSVNYGYTF. The CDR3 coding sequence is TGCGCCAGCAGTCAATCGGTGAACTATGGCTACACCTTC.

As regards this clone: Other nucleotide sequences in the sample specify the same CDR3. The chain carries TRBV28 and TRBJ1-1; possible D gene TRBD1, 5 bases. Looked up from germline, CDR1 is MDHEN and CDR2 is SYDVKM. This CDR3 region has 15 residues. Trimming removed 1 base at V and 5 bases at J, with 14 bases between. The CDR3: CASSLSQGGSTEAFF. The CDR3 DNA reads TGTGCCAGCAGTTTATCGCAGGGAGGGAGTACTGAAGCTTTCTTT. Using reference TRBV28 and TRBJ1-1 for the parts outside the CDR3, the full variable domain is DVKVTQSSRYLVKRTGEKVFLECVQDMDHENMFWYRQDPGLGLRLIYFSYDVKMKEKGDIPEGYSVSREKKERFSLILESASTNQTSMYLCASSLSQGGSTEAFFGQGTRLTVV.

The chain recombines TRBV27 with TRBJ2-5; D unclear. Germline V gene sequence: CDR1 MNHEY, CDR2 SMNVEV (reference sequence). The CDR3 totals 14 residues. V gave up 2 bases and J gave up 0 bases, with 7 bases separating them. The CDR3: CASSLGRYQETQYF. CDR3 nucleotides: TGTGCCAGCAGTTTAGGGCGGTACCAAGAGACCCAGTACTTC.

On this clone: In the same sample, other DNA sequences code for this CDR3. The V call is TRBV18, the J call TRBJ1-1; D possibly corresponds to TRBD1 (5 bases). Germline loops: CDR1 KGHSH, CDR2 LQKENI. This CDR3 is 13 amino acids long. The V gene lost 6 bases and the J gene lost 0 bases, with 8 bases spanning the gap. The CDR3 coding sequence is TGTGCCAGCTCCCAAGGGGTGAACACTGAAGCTTTCTTT. Amino acids: CASSQGVNTEAFF. Drawing the rest from reference TRBV18 and TRBJ1-1, the complete variable domain is NAGVMQNPRHLVRRRGQEARLRCSPMKGHSHVYWYRQLPEEGLKFMVYLQKENIIDESGMPKERFSAEFPKEGPSILRIQQVVRGDSAAYFCASSQGVNTEAFFGQGTRLTVV.

This clone occurred many times. V and J are TRBV5-6 and TRBJ1-1; D call uncertain. This CDR3 contains 14 residues. Trimming cost V 2 bases and J 2 bases, with 10 bases left between them. Germline V CDR1 and CDR2: SGHDT, YYEEEE. CDR3 residues: CASSLLQRNTEAFF. DNA for the CDR3: TGTGCCAGCAGCTTATTACAGAGAAACACTGAAGCTTTCTTT.

The chain couples TRBV6-6 to TRBJ1-1; no clear D. V was pared by 6 bases and J by 4 bases, with 9 bases between. CDR1 is MNHNY, CDR2 SVGAGI, per germline (reference sequence). This CDR3 contains 12 residues. The CDR3 here is CASRLGSTEAFF. The CDR3 DNA reads as TGTGCCAGCAGACTCGGGAGCACTGAAGCTTTCTTT.

There are a few counts of this clone. The CDR3 region has the DNA TGTGCCAGCAGTCCAAATCAGGGAGCCCTCTATGGCTACACCTTC. Translation: CASSPNQGALYGYTF. V usage is TRBV2 and J usage is TRBJ1-2; TRBD1 might be the D (5 bases). Germline V gene lookup returns CDR1 SNHLY and CDR2 FYNNEI. This CDR3 has 15 residues. The V end was cut by 5 bases, the J end by 4 bases, with 17 bases between.

The chain links TRBV16 to TRBJ1-1, with unresolved D. V lost 4 bases, J lost 8 bases, and 8 bases lay in between. The CDR3 is 11 amino acids. The germline V gene has CDR1 KGHSY and CDR2 FQNENV. CDR3 DNA sequence: TGTGCCAGCAGCCCCGATAGCGAAGCTTTCTTT. Translation gives CASSPDSEAFF.

The V gene is TRBV7-6, the J gene TRBJ2-7; D may be TRBD1 (5 bases). Trimming removed 1 base at V and 3 bases at J, with 13 bases between. Looked up from germline, CDR1 is SGHVS and CDR2 is FNYEAQ. This CDR3 is built from 15 residues. CDR3: CASSLVVVTGYEQYF. The DNA for the CDR3 is TGTGCCAGCAGCTTAGTGGTGGTCACAGGCTACGAGCAGTACTTC.

This clone was counted between two and nine times. V usage is TRBV10-1 and J usage is TRBJ2-1; 14 bases fit TRBD2. The junction had 9 bases not matched to a gene; V was cut back by 4 bases and J by 4 bases. CDR3 length: 18 amino acids. The V gene's germline CDR1 is WNHNN and CDR2 SYGVQD (reference sequence). The CDR3 sequence: CASSVGLAGGEAYNEQFF. The CDR3 nucleotides read TGCGCCAGCAGTGTCGGACTAGCGGGAGGTGAGGCATACAATGAGCAGTTCTTC.

This chain links TRBV15 with TRBJ2-1; D is unresolved. CDR1 is LNHNV and CDR2 is YYDKDF in the germline V gene (reference sequence). Trimming shortened V by 6 bases and J by 0 bases, and 6 bases separated the two germline ends. This CDR3 spans 13 amino acids. In DNA, the CDR3 is TGTGCCACCAGTAGAAGCTCCTACAATGAGCAGTTCTTC. Its protein is CATSRSSYNEQFF.

The CDR3 nucleotides read TGTGCCAGCAGCGGACGACAGGACAATCAGCCCCAGCATTTT. Its translation: CASSGRQDNQPQHF. The chain carries TRBV9 and TRBJ1-5, with a possible D match to TRBD1 (6 bases). This CDR3 region has 14 residues. Looked up from germline, CDR1 is SGDLS and CDR2 is YYNGEE. The V end lost 3 bases, the J end lost 3 bases, and 10 bases lay between the germline ends.

There are a few counts of this clone. This rearrangement joins TRBV4-1 to TRBJ1-2, with unresolved D. The V and J ends lost 4 bases and 3 bases respectively, with 9 bases between them. CDR3 length: 13 amino acids. Per the germline V gene, CDR1 is MGHRA and CDR2 is YSYEKL. Here the CDR3 reads CASSLQRDYGYTF. CDR3 nucleotides: TGCGCCAGCAGCCTTCAACGGGACTATGGCTACACCTTC.

This sequence joins TRBV7-3 and TRBJ2-1; D is unresolved. From germline, CDR1 is SGHTA and CDR2 FQGTGA. The CDR3 has 14 residues. The V and J ends lost 1 base and 4 bases respectively, with 8 bases between them. CDR3 loop: CASSLSGHYNEQFF. The CDR3, as DNA: TGTGCCAGCAGCTTAAGTGGTCATTACAATGAGCAGTTCTTC. Variable domain in full (rest from reference TRBV7-3 and TRBJ2-1): GAGVSQTPSNKVTEKGKYVELRCDPISGHTALYWYRQSLGQGPEFLIYFQGTGAADDSGLPNDRFFAVRPEGSVSTLKIQRTERGDSAVYLCASSLSGHYNEQFFGPGTRLTVL.

The V call is TRBV6-6, the J call TRBJ2-7; D gene ambiguous. Germline V gene sequence: CDR1 MNHNY, CDR2 SVGAGI (reference sequence). The CDR3 has 14 residues. Trimming removed 0 bases from V and 7 bases from J, with 13 bases in between. The CDR3 DNA sequence: TGTGCCAGCAGTTACTCTAGAGTTTCCTTGGAGCAGTACTTC. As protein: CASSYSRVSLEQYF.

This clone was recorded a few times. J is TRBJ2-5 and V is TRBV7-9; no firm D call. The CDR3 has 15 amino acids. The V end was cut by 0 bases, the J end by 5 bases, with 13 bases between. CDR1 and CDR2 from the germline V gene are SEHNR and FQNEAQ (reference sequence). The CDR3 DNA reads TGTGCCAGCAGCTTAGCACAGTTTGTCTCCGAGACCCAGTACTTC. Protein sequence: CASSLAQFVSETQYF.

The J gene is TRBJ1-5, the V gene TRBV6-1; no definite D call. Germline V gene sequence: CDR1 MNHNS, CDR2 SASEGT. The CDR3 runs to 15 residues. Trimming removed 7 bases from V and 1 base from J, with 14 bases in between. Here the CDR3 reads CASTGGPGSNQPQHF. CDR3 bases: TGTGCCAGCACCGGCGGCCCGGGGAGCAATCAGCCCCAGCATTTT.